These T cell receptor beta chains were read from a single sample in a study of cytomegalovirus exposure and HLA in healthy donors. Data came from immunoSEQ multiplex PCR; TCRdb stores just in-frame clones and leaves some out. This table holds fewer than 300,000 clones, 75% to 90% found once. The sequenced sample was PBMCs. The source of these receptors is a man aged 40-49 years in good health and CMV-seropositive. Both conserved end residues are part of each CDR3. A D gene is named only where the DNA matches it firmly. Some rows have no size entry. The others give once, few or many, or a class for an expanded clone.

V	size	D	J	DNA	CDR3
TRBV9	once	NA	TRBJ1-5	TGTGCCAGCAGCGTAGGTCCAGGGTTAGGTCAGCCCCAGCATTTT	CASSVGPGLGQPQHF
TRBV6-5	NA	TRBD1	TRBJ2-7	TGTGCCAGCAGTCCCGGGACAGGGGTGTCCTACGAGCAGTACTTC	CASSPGTGVSYEQYF
TRBV19	once	TRBD1	TRBJ2-7	TGTGCCAGTAGTGCGGACAGGGCGTACGAGCAGTACTTC	CASSADRAYEQYF
TRBV2	NA	NA	TRBJ1-1	TGTGCCAGCAGTGTGGTAGGGAGTGGCACTGAAGCTTTCTTT	CASSVVGSGTEAFF
TRBV5-8	NA	NA	TRBJ2-1	TGTGCCAGCAGCTTGGACAGGGGGGGCTACAATGAGCAGTTCTTC	CASSLDRGGYNEQFF
TRBV4-3	NA	TRBD1	TRBJ2-7	TGCGCCAGCAGCCAAGCCGTGGACAGGAGCTCCTACGAGCAGTACTTC	CASSQAVDRSSYEQYF
TRBV27	NA	TRBD1	TRBJ1-5	TGTGCCAGCAGTCTACAGGGGGCGGATCAGCCCCAGCATTTT	CASSLQGADQPQHF
TRBV7-3	NA	TRBD2	TRBJ2-1	TGTGCCAGCAGCTTAGGACTAGCAGGCAATGAGCAGTTCTTC	CASSLGLAGNEQFF
TRBV27	once	TRBD2	TRBJ2-1	TGTGCCAGCAGTTCAGCGGGAGGAGGGCGCAATGAGCAGTTCTTC	CASSSAGGGRNEQFF
TRBV7-2	NA	TRBD2	TRBJ2-1	TGTGCCAGCAGCTTGGGAGGGGTTCCCTACAATGAGCAGTTCTTC	CASSLGGVPYNEQFF
TRBV29-1	NA	TRBD1	TRBJ2-7	TGCAGCGTTCCGGGACAGGGGCTTTACGAGCAGTACTTC	CSVPGQGLYEQYF
TRBV6-6	once	NA	TRBJ2-5	TGTGCCAGCAGTTCGGACATTCCCAAAGAGACCCAGTACTTC	CASSSDIPKETQYF
TRBV6-5	NA	TRBD1	TRBJ1-1	TGTGCCAGCAGTTCGACAGGGATGAACACTGAAGCTTTCTTT	CASSSTGMNTEAFF
TRBV25-1	NA	TRBD1	TRBJ2-5	TGTGCCAGCAGTGAGGACAGGGGAGGGAAGACCCAGTACTTC	CASSEDRGGKTQYF
TRBV7-9	NA	NA	TRBJ1-3	TGTGCCAGCAGCCTAACCGGGACCATATATTTT	CASSLTGTIYF
TRBV28	NA	TRBD1	TRBJ2-1	TGTGCCAGCCTAATCCGGACAGGAGTTTACAATGAGCAGTTCTTC	CASLIRTGVYNEQFF
TRBV6-6	few	NA	TRBJ2-2	TGTGCCAGCAGCCAACTACCGGGGAACACCGGGGAGCTGTTTTTT	CASSQLPGNTGELFF
TRBV25-1	once	TRBD1	TRBJ2-3	TGTGCCAGCAGTTACCCGGGACAGGGTCCAGATACGCAGTATTTT	CASSYPGQGPDTQYF
TRBV25-1	NA	TRBD1	TRBJ1-1	TGTGCCAGCAGTGCCTTAGGCAGGGGGCAAGGAGCTTTCTTT	CASSALGRGQGAFF
TRBV18	NA	TRBD2	TRBJ2-1	TGTGCCAGCTCACGGCCCTTACTAGCGGATAGCTCCTACAATGAGCAGTTCTTC	CASSRPLLADSSYNEQFF
TRBV2	NA	TRBD1	TRBJ2-7	TGTGCCAGCAGCGACATGGACAGGTACTCCTACGAGCAGTACTTC	CASSDMDRYSYEQYF
TRBV4-2	NA	TRBD2	TRBJ2-1	TGTGCCAGCAGCCAATCCGGGACTAGCGGGAGGGCCTTTTTCTTC	CASSQSGTSGRAFFF
TRBV27	NA	TRBD1	TRBJ2-7	TGTGCCAGCAGCCAGTGGACAGGCTCTTACGAGCAGTACTTC	CASSQWTGSYEQYF
TRBV15	NA	TRBD2	TRBJ2-1	TGTGCCACCAGCAGAGATAGAGCGGGAATTTACAATGAGCAGTTCTTC	CATSRDRAGIYNEQFF
TRBV10-1	NA	NA	TRBJ2-7	TGCGCCAGCAGTGACCCAGGTGGTAATTCCTACGAGCAGTACTTC	CASSDPGGNSYEQYF
TRBV5-6	NA	TRBD2	TRBJ2-1	TGTGCCAGCAGCTCCCTAGCGGGAGCATACAATGAGCAGTTCTTC	CASSSLAGAYNEQFF